The present entry profiles one T cell receptor (beta chain) with its context. The PCR had 60 Vbeta and 13 Jbeta primers. Produced via immunoSEQ multiplex PCR; TCRdb's table is partial and in-frame only. The table has under 300,000 clones, around 90% seen once. V lost 2 bases to trimming and J lost 9 bases, with 14 bases between them. Looked up from germline, CDR1 is SGHVS and CDR2 is FQNEAQ. This CDR3 has 14 residues. The data were obtained in a study of cytomegalovirus exposure and HLA in healthy donors. Sequences were obtained from PBMCs. J is TRBJ2-1 and V is TRBV7-8, with D possibly matching TRBD2 (6 bases). This receptor was obtained from a girl aged 2 to 9 in good health and CMV-seronegative. CDR3 in amino acids: CASSLQGGGIEQFF. CDR3 bases: TGTGCCAGCAGCTTACAGGGAGGCGGAATTGAGCAGTTCTTC. Variable domain in full (rest from reference TRBV7-8 and TRBJ2-1): GAGVSQSPRYKVAKRGQDVALRCDPISGHVSLFWYQQALGQGPEFLTYFQNEAQLDKSGLPSDRFFAERPEGSVSTLKIQRTQQEDSAVYLCASSLQGGGIEQFFGPGTRLTVL.